The clone carrying this T cell receptor (beta chain) was recorded many times. V dropped 6 bases and J dropped 6 bases, with 15 bases sitting between them. This CDR3 has 14 residues. The data stem from a study of T cells after yellow fever vaccination. 5'RACE template switching added a universal primer site and UMIs to TCR cDNA. TCRdb re-analysed the 5' RACE reads in MiXCR, keeping a single row per CDR3 protein. The sample has a few hundred thousand distinct CDR3 sequences, 3.5% to 5% seen once. The specimen comprised PBMCs, sampled 15 days after the yellow fever booster vaccination. This TCR came from a man aged 18 to 30 who received the YFV17D yellow fever vaccine. The V and J genes are TRBV12-3 or TRBV12-4 and TRBJ1-5; TRBD1 might be the D (6 bases). The DNA of the CDR3 is TGTGCCAGCAGGGTGGGGGGCTTGTCTCAGCCCCAGCATTTT. Encoded protein: CASRVGGLSQPQHF.